This TCR beta chain was sequenced for a study of T cell responses to AZD1222 COVID-19 vaccine. With 6 bases clipped from V and 3 bases from J, the junction kept 14 bases outside the gene matches. The CDR3 contains 16 residues. The germline V gene encodes CDR1 MDHEN and CDR2 SYDVKM. Whole-study results and caveats: Only a handful of AZD1222 recipients were seropositive at baseline. Clonal diversity was possibly underestimated, and white British individuals and females predominated among donors. Scientists sampled the repertoires only once the peak T cell response had passed.

In the case of this clone: Its antigen is unknown.

The data were produced by immunoSEQ multiplex PCR, yet TCRdb's version contains in-frame clones alone and is incomplete. Of 85,000 to 90,000 clones listed, roughly nine tenths are singletons. The chain employs TRBV28 and TRBJ2-7, with 7 bases identical to TRBD1. This specimen was peripheral blood, taken on day 0 of AZD1222 vaccination. The TCR comes from an adult in good health. CDR3 sequence: CASSLSPGTGDYEQYF. CDR3 nucleotide sequence: TGTGCCAGCAGCCTCTCTCCCGGTACAGGGGACTACGAGCAGTACTTC.